This is a list of T cell receptor beta chains from one sample in a study of cytotoxic CD8 clonotypes in ibrutinib-treated CLL. The repertoire was sequenced with immunoSEQ multiplex PCR; TCRdb's copy has only in-frame clones and lacks some. This sample carries tens of thousands of clones, roughly 83% of them seen once, and the ten largest clones take about a fifth. The sample was PBMCs, taken after 24 months of ibrutinib treatment. These receptors were obtained from a human donor with chronic lymphocytic leukemia. CDR3s include the opening cysteine and the closing phenylalanine or tryptophan. The order of the fields is CDR3 protein, CDR3 DNA, clone size, J gene, V gene, D gene. A D gene is named only where the DNA matches it firmly. Rows give clone size only sometimes, using once, few, many, or a class for an expanded clone.

CAISESGQGGYEQYF | TGTGCCATCAGTGAGTCGGGACAGGGGGGTTACGAGCAGTACTTC | NA | TRBJ2-7 | TRBV10-3 | TRBD1
CASSKDPGVNQPQHF | TGTGCCAGCAGCAAAGACCCAGGGGTCAATCAGCCCCAGCATTTT | NA | TRBJ1-5 | TRBV21-1 | NA
CASSLLRSRDEQYF | TGTGCCAGCAGTTTATTACGGTCCAGGGACGAGCAGTACTTC | NA | TRBJ2-7 | TRBV27 | NA
CASSLDVTSGNTIYF | TGCGCCAGCAGCTTGGACGTGACCTCTGGAAACACCATATATTTT | NA | TRBJ1-3 | TRBV5-1 | NA
CATQPGGRTEAFF | TGTGCCACTCAGCCAGGGGGACGGACTGAAGCTTTCTTT | NA | TRBJ1-1 | TRBV19 | TRBD1
CASSSGTGRNQPQHF | TGTGCCAGCAGTTCCGGGACAGGGCGCAATCAGCCCCAGCATTTT | NA | TRBJ1-5 | TRBV6-6 | TRBD1
CAISGANVLTF | TGTGCCATATCTGGGGCCAACGTCCTGACTTTC | once | TRBJ2-6 | TRBV7-2 | NA
CASSARGTSGPSSYEQYF | TGTGCCAGCAGTGCCCGGGGGACTAGCGGCCCGAGCTCCTACGAGCAGTACTTC | once | TRBJ2-7 | TRBV6-4 | TRBD2
CASSKAGREGGYTF | TGTGCCAGCAGCAAAGCGGGCAGGGAAGGGGGCTACACCTTC | NA | TRBJ1-2 | TRBV21-1 | NA
CASSSGQGAVGELFF | TGTGCCAGCAGTTCCGGACAGGGGGCGGTCGGGGAGCTGTTTTTT | few | TRBJ2-2 | TRBV28 | TRBD1
CASSFRTSRKFF | TGTGCCAGCAGCTTCAGGACCAGTAGAAAGTTCTTC | few | TRBJ2-1 | TRBV5-4 | NA